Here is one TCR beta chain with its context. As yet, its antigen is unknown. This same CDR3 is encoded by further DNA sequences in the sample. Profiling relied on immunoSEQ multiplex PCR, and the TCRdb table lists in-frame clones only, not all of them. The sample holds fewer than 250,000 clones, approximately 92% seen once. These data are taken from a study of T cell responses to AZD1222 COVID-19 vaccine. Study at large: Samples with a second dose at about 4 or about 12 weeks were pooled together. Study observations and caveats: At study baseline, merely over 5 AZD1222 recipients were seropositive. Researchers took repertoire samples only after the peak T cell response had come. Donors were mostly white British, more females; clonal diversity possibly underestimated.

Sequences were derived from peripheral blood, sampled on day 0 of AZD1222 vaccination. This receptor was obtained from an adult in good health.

For the CDR3, the DNA is TGCGCCAGCAGCTTGGGGGGGAGCTCCTACAATGAGCAGTTCTTC. This gives the protein CASSLGGSSYNEQFF. The rearrangement joins TRBV5-1 to TRBJ2-1; D is possibly TRBD1 or TRBD2 (5 bases each). The germline CDR1 and CDR2 sequences are SGHRS and YFSETQ. The V end was cut by 0 bases, the J end by 0 bases, with 7 bases between. The CDR3 spans 15 residues. Variable domain in full (rest from reference TRBV5-1 and TRBJ2-1): KAGVTQTPRYLIKTRGQQVTLSCSPISGHRSVSWYQQTPGQGLQFLFEYFSETQRNKGNFPGRFSGRQFSNSRSEMNVSTLELGDSALYLCASSLGGSSYNEQFFGPGTRLTVL.